This T cell receptor (beta chain) is from a study of response to subunit inactivated influenza vaccine. TCRdb called the RT-PCR reads again in MiXCR, with one record for every CDR3 protein. The sample includes about 570,000 distinct CDR3 sequences, roughly 12% of them seen just once. This clonotype has only a few counts. Germline values: CDR1 MNHNS, CDR2 SASEGT. This CDR3 contains 14 residues. The data were also submitted as part of a second study, on T cells expressing NK-cell markers. That paper states: The authors generated TCR beta cDNA through 5'RACE template switching with UMIs. In sorted CD3+CD56+NKG2C+, CD3+CD56+NKG2C- and CD3+CD56-NKG2C+ T cells, TCR beta repertoires were obtained. The CD3+CD56-NKG2C+ fraction was also led by these clonotypes in a handful of donors. It was still unclear whether expanded NKG2C+ T cell clones were HCMV specific.

This receptor was identified in a middle-aged man who received an inactivated influenza vaccine. The chain joins TRBV6-1 to TRBJ2-5, with D perhaps given as TRBD1 or TRBD2 (5 bases each). Sequenced here: PBMCs from blood, sampled on the day of vaccination. The CDR3 nucleotides read TGTGCTAGCGTCGGGACCCTTAGCAGAGAGACCCAGTACTTC. Its protein is CASVGTLSRETQYF.